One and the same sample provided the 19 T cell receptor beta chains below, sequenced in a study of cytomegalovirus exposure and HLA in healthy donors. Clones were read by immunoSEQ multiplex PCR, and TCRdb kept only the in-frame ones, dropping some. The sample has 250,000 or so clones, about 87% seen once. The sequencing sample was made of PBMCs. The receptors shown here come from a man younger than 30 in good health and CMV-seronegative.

The CDR3 DNA follows: TGTGCCAGCAGCGCGACAGGGGTGGGACAGCCCCAGCATTTT. This encodes CASSATGVGQPQHF. The rearrangement links TRBV5-8 to TRBJ1-5; the match to TRBD1 covers 8 bases. The CDR3 sequence is 14 residues long. From germline, CDR1 is SGHTS and CDR2 YDEGEE. J gave up 7 bases and V 4 bases, and 7 bases lay outside the gene matches.

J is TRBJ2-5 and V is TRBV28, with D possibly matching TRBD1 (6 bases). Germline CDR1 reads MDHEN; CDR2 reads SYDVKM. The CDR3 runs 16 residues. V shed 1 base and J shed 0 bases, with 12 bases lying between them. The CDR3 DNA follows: TGTGCCAGCAGTTTATTGGGGGCAGCCTACCAAGAGACCCAGTACTTC. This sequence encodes CASSLLGAAYQETQYF.

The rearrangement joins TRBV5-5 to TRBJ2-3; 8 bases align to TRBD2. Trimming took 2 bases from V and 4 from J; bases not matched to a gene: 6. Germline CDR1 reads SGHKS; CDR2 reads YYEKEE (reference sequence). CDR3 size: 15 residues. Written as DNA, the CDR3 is TGTGCCAGCAGCTTTCGCGGGGGGATGGCAGATACGCAGTATTTT. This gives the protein CASSFRGGMADTQYF.

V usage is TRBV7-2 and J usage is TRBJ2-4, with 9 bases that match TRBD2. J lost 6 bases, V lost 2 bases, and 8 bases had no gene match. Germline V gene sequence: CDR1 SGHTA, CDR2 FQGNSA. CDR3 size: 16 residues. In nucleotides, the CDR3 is TGTGCCAGCAGCTTACAAAGCGGGGGGTTGGGAAACATTCAGTACTTC. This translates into CASSLQSGGLGNIQYF. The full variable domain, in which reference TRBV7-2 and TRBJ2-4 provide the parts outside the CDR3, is GAGVSQSPSNKVTEKGKDVELRCDPISGHTALYWYRQSLGQGLEFLIYFQGNSAPDKSGLPSDRFSAERTGGSVSTLTIQRTQQEDSAVYLCASSLQSGGLGNIQYFGAGTRLSVL.

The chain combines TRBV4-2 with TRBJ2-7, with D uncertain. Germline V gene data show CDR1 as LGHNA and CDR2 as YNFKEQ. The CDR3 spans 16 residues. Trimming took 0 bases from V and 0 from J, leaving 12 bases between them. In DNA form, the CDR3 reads TGTGCCAGCAGCCAAGATCCGGTCTACAGCTCCTACGAGCAGTACTTC. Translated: CASSQDPVYSSYEQYF.

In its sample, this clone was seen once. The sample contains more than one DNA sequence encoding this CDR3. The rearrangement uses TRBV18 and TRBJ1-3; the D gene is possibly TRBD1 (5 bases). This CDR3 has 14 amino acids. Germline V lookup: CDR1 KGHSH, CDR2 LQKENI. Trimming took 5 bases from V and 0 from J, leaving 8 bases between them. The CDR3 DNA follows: TGTGCCAGCTCATTGCAGGGCTCTGGAAACACCATATATTTT. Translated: CASSLQGSGNTIYF.

The CDR3 region is CSVRTGVGEQFF. CDR3 nucleotide sequence: TGCAGCGTTAGAACAGGGGTTGGTGAGCAGTTCTTC. The rearrangement joins TRBV29-1 to TRBJ2-1, with TRBD1 identical over 7 bases. Trimming removed 5 bases from V and 9 bases from J; junction bases left unmatched: 7. The CDR3 extends over 12 amino acids. The V gene's germline CDR1 is SQVTM and CDR2 ANQGSEA.

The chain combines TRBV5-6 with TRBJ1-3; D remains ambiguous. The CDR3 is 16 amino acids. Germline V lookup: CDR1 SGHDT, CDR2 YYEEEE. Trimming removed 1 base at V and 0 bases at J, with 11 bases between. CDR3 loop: CASSLFDKHSGNTIYF. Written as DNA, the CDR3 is TGTGCCAGCAGCTTGTTTGACAAACACTCTGGAAACACCATATATTTT.

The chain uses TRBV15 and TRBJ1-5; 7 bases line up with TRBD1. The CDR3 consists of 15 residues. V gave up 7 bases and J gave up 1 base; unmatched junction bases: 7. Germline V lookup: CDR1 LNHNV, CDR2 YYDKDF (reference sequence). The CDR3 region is CATKGDRASNQPQHF. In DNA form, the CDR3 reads TGTGCCACCAAGGGTGACAGGGCGAGCAATCAGCCCCAGCATTTT.

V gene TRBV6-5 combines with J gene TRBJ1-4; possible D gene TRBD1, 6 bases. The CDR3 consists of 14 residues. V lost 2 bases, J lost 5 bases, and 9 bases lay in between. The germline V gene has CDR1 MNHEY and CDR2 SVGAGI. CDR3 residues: CASSYGTNNEKLFF. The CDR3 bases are TGTGCCAGCAGTTACGGGACAAACAATGAAAAACTGTTTTTT.

CDR3 DNA: TGTGCCAGCAGTTACGTGGTTTCCGGGACAGGCTTCCGGGCTTTCTTT. Protein product: CASSYVVSGTGFRAFF. V usage is TRBV6-5 and J usage is TRBJ1-1; 8 bases line up with TRBD1. Germline V gives CDR1 MNHEY, CDR2 SVGAGI. CDR3 length: 16 amino acids. V was clipped by 2 bases and J by 11 bases; unmatched bases: 16.

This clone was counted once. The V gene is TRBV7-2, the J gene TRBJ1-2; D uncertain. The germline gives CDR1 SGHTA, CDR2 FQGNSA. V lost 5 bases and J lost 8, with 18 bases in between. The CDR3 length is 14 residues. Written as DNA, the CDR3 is TGTGCCAGCAGCCGTCGGACGGGAGATGGAGGCTACACCTTC. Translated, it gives CASSRRTGDGGYTF.

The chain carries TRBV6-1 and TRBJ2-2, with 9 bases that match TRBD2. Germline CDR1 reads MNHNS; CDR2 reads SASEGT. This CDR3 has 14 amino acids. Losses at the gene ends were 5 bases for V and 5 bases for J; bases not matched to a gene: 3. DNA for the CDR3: TGTGCCAGCAGTAGCGGGAGGTCGACCGGGGAGCTGTTTTTT. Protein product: CASSSGRSTGELFF.

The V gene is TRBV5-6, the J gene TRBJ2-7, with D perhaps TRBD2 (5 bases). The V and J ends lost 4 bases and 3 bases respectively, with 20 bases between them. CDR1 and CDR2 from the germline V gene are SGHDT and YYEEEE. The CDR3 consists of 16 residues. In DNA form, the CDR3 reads TGTGCCAGCAGCCCTCCGAGGGAAGGAGAGCACTACGAGCAGTACTTC. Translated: CASSPPREGEHYEQYF. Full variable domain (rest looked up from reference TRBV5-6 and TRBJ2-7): DAGVTQSPTHLIKTRGQQVTLRCSPKSGHDTVSWYQQALGQGPQFIFQYYEEEERQRGNFPDRFSGHQFPNYSSELNVNALLLGDSALYLCASSPPREGEHYEQYFGPGTRLTVT.

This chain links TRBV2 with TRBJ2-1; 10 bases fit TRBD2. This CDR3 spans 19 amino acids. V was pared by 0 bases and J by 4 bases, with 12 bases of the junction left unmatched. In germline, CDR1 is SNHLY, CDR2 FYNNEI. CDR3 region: CASSEAWEAGGSYYNEQFF. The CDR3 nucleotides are TGTGCCAGCAGTGAAGCGTGGGAAGCGGGGGGGTCTTATTACAATGAGCAGTTCTTC.

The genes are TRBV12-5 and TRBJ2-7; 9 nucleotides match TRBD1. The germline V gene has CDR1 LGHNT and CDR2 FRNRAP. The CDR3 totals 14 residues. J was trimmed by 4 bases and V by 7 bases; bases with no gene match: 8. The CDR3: CASAPGQGVYEQYF. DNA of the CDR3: TGTGCTAGTGCCCCGGGACAGGGTGTTTACGAGCAGTACTTC.

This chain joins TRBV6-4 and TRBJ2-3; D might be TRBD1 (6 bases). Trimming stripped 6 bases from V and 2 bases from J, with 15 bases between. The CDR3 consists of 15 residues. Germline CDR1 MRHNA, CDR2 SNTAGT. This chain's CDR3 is CASRDQGLITDTQYF. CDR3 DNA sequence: TGTGCCAGCAGGGACCAGGGGTTAATCACAGATACGCAGTATTTT.

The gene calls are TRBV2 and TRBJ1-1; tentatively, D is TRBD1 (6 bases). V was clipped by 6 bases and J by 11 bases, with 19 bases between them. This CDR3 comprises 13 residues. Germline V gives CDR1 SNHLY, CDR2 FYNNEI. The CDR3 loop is CASRDRGLLGAFF. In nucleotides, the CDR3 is TGTGCCAGCAGGGACAGAGGGCTATTGGGTGCTTTCTTT.

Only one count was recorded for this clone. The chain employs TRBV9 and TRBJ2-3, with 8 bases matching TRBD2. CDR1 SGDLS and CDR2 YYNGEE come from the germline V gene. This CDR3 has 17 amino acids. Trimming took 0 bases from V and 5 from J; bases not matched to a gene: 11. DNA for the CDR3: TGTGCCAGCAGCGTAGATCCAGCGGGGGCCGAGGAAGATACGCAGTATTTT. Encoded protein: CASSVDPAGAEEDTQYF.